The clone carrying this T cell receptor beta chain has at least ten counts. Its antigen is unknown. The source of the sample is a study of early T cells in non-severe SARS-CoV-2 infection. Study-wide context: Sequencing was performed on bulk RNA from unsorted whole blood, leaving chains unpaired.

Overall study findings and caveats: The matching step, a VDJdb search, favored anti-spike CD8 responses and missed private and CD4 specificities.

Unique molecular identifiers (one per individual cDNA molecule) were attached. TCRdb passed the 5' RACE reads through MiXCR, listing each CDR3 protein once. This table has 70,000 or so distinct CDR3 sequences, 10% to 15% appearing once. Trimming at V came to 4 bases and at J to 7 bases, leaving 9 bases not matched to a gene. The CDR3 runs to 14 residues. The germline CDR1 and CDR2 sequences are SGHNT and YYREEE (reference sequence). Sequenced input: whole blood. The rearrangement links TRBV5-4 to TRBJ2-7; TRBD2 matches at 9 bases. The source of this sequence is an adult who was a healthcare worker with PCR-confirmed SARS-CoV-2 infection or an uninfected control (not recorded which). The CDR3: CASSQGGRAREQYF. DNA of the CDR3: TGTGCCAGCAGCCAAGGCGGGAGGGCCCGTGAGCAGTACTTC.